One sample yielded the 4 T cell receptor beta chains listed below, sequenced in a study of beta chain features in type 1 diabetes. As every portion of the isolated RNA was reverse transcribed, the sequencing read expressed TCRB transcripts. Sequencing used immunoSEQ multiplex PCR; TCRdb keeps in-frame clones, though not all of them. The data show 500,000 to 700,000 clones, around 15% seen once. The specimen was naive CD4+ T cells from blood. The source is a man between 18 and 29 years old in good health.

CDR3 in amino acids: CSVEAWTGRLEAFF. The CDR3 DNA sequence: TGCAGCGTTGAAGCGTGGACAGGGCGGCTTGAAGCTTTCTTT. This chain joins TRBV29-1 and TRBJ1-1, with 8 bases matching TRBD1. CDR3 length equals 14 residues. After removal of 1 base from V and 7 bases from J, the junction contained 8 bases not matched to a gene. From germline, CDR1 is SQVTM and CDR2 ANQGSEA.

This clone was detected only a few times. CDR3 protein: CASKFGQGAGYGYTF. The DNA of the CDR3 is TGTGCCAGCAAATTTGGCCAGGGGGCCGGCTATGGCTACACCTTC. This rearrangement joins TRBV2 to TRBJ1-2; 8 nucleotides line up with TRBD1. Per germline, CDR1 SNHLY and CDR2 FYNNEI. J gave up 4 bases and V 7 bases, and 11 bases lay outside the gene matches. The CDR3 has 15 residues.

This chain joins TRBV21-1 and TRBJ2-7; no check of the table's D call, TRBD1, against the DNA was made. TRBV21-1 is a recognized pseudogene. The CDR3 totals 14 residues. The CDR3 loop reads CASSIGQGAYEQYF. The CDR3 DNA is TGTGCCAGCAGCATCGGACAGGGGGCCTACGAGCAGTACTTC.

This clone turned up a few times. The rearrangement links TRBV11-2 to TRBJ1-3, with D possibly matching TRBD1 (5 bases). The V and J ends lost 5 bases and 1 base respectively, with 9 bases between them. The CDR3 length is 14 residues. CDR1 and CDR2 from the germline V gene are SGHAT and FQNNGV. The CDR3, as DNA: TGTGCCAGCAGCCCAGGGATATCTGGAAACACCATATATTTT. Protein: CASSPGISGNTIYF.